The 28 T cell receptor beta chains below were found in one sample sequenced in a study of identifying expanded T cells in peripheral blood. TCRdb's table, derived via immunoSEQ multiplex PCR, lists solely in-frame clones and lacks some. The sample has about 52,000 clones; roughly 80% are singletons. Sequenced input: blood. Source of these receptors: a person aged 18 to 75 in good health.

By sample share, this clone is medium-sized (0.01 to 0.1%). The chain is built from TRBV10-3 and TRBJ1-1; D unclear. Trimming shortened V by 0 bases and J by 1 base, and 9 bases separated the two germline ends. The V gene's germline CDR1 is ENHRY and CDR2 SYGVKD. The CDR3 is 15 amino acids. This CDR3 reads CAISESFLPNTEAFF. The CDR3 DNA reads as TGTGCCATCAGTGAGTCTTTTCTTCCGAACACTGAAGCTTTCTTT.

The chain carries TRBV30 and TRBJ2-1, with a tentative D call TRBD1 (6 bases). This CDR3 spans 14 amino acids. From germline, CDR1 is GTSNPN and CDR2 SVGIG (reference sequence). V was shortened by 3 bases and J by 4 bases, with 13 bases between the two germline ends. CDR3 amino acids: CAWRKGQKYNEQFF. CDR3 nucleotide sequence: TGTGCCTGGAGAAAAGGACAGAAATACAATGAGCAGTTCTTC.

This clone was picked up a small number of times. The chain carries TRBV6-5 and TRBJ1-2; no clear D. The germline CDR1 and CDR2 sequences are MNHEY and SVGAGI. The CDR3 has 15 residues. V gave up 0 bases and J gave up 3 bases, with 11 bases separating them. The CDR3 nucleotides are TGTGCCAGCAGTTACTCGAACAGTGTTCACTATGGCTACACCTTC. Amino acid sequence: CASSYSNSVHYGYTF.

The rearrangement uses TRBV7-6 and TRBJ1-1; 7 bases match TRBD1. Trimming took 4 bases from V and 1 from J; bases not matched to a gene: 6. Germline V gene data show CDR1 as SGHVS and CDR2 as FNYEAQ. This CDR3 is 15 amino acids long. CDR3 sequence: CASSSSTGWNTEAFF. Here the CDR3 DNA reads TGTGCCAGCAGCTCCTCGACAGGGTGGAACACTGAAGCTTTCTTT.

This clone was observed a single time. The chain employs TRBV11-3 and TRBJ2-1; TRBD2 agrees at 14 bases. Germline-derived CDR1 and CDR2 are SGHNT and YENEEA. The CDR3 spans 18 residues. J was trimmed by 6 bases and V by 5 bases; bases with no gene match: 12. This CDR3 is CASSPYLGLAGESNEQFF. CDR3 nucleotides: TGTGCCAGCAGCCCCTACCTGGGACTAGCGGGAGAATCCAATGAGCAGTTCTTC.

This chain links TRBV5-4 with TRBJ1-3; unclear D gene. The V end lost 2 bases, the J end lost 0 bases, and 12 bases lay between the germline ends. The CDR3 loop spans 16 amino acids. Germline CDR1 and CDR2: SGHNT and YYREEE (reference sequence). The DNA for the CDR3 is TGTGCCAGCAGCTTTGGGCAACCTTCCTCTGGAAACACCATATATTTT. Amino acid sequence: CASSFGQPSSGNTIYF.

This chain joins TRBV27 and TRBJ1-2, with D tentatively TRBD1 (6 bases). This CDR3 contains 13 residues. Germline V gives CDR1 MNHEY, CDR2 SMNVEV (reference sequence). V lost 3 bases, J lost 7 bases, and 12 bases lay in between. The CDR3 region has the DNA TGTGCCAGCAGTTTGGCGTGGGACACTGGCTACACCTTC. The encoded protein is CASSLAWDTGYTF.

This clone was observed once. CDR3 amino acids: CASSLAEGQPQHF. The CDR3 DNA follows: TGTGCCAGCAGCTTAGCCGAGGGTCAGCCCCAGCATTTT. This sequence joins TRBV7-8 and TRBJ1-5; D uncertain. With 0 bases removed from V and 6 bases from J, the gap between germline ends came to 6 bases. This CDR3 spans 13 amino acids. Germline loops: CDR1 SGHVS, CDR2 FQNEAQ.

Worth noting for this clone: The junction departs from the called germline gene at one end, perhaps through a read error. Other DNA sequences from this sample encode an identical CDR3 as well. The J gene is TRBJ2-7, the V gene TRBV5-5, with 7 bases aligning to TRBD2. This CDR3 is built from 14 residues. Per the germline V gene, CDR1 is SGHKS and CDR2 is YYEKEE (reference sequence). The CDR3 is CASSLVAGANEQYF. CDR3 sequence (DNA): TGCGCCAGCAGCTTGGTGGCGGGAGCAAACGAGCAGTACTTC.

This clone has a handful of counts. V usage is TRBV6-1 and J usage is TRBJ2-1; tentatively, D is TRBD1 or TRBD2 (5 bases each). V was shortened by 4 bases and J by 7 bases, with 20 bases between the two germline ends. The length of the CDR3 is 16 residues. Germline-derived CDR1 and CDR2 are MNHNS and SASEGT. The CDR3 is CASSARPGGVRNEQFF. CDR3 in DNA: TGTGCCAGCAGTGCCCGACCTGGGGGTGTTCGGAATGAGCAGTTCTTC.

V and J are TRBV6-1 and TRBJ2-3; D not certain. This CDR3 has 14 amino acids. The germline V gene encodes CDR1 MNHNS and CDR2 SASEGT. V lost 2 bases to trimming and J lost 3 bases, with 9 bases between them. The CDR3 DNA reads as TGTGCCAGCAGTGAATTCCTAGAAACAGATACGCAGTATTTT. Translation gives CASSEFLETDTQYF.

The gene calls are TRBV6-6 and TRBJ1-2; 7 nucleotides line up with TRBD1. Trimming took 6 bases from V and 8 from J; bases not matched to a gene: 15. In germline, CDR1 is MNHNY, CDR2 SVGAGI (reference sequence). The CDR3 totals 15 residues. The CDR3, as DNA: TGTGCCAGCAGGGAACCTCGGACAGGCCACGGAGGCTACACCTTC. It translates to CASREPRTGHGGYTF.

The CDR3, as DNA: TGTGCCAGCAGTGACTCGACAGGGGGCTCACCCCTCCACTTT. Encoded protein: CASSDSTGGSPLHF. The chain has TRBV6-1 and TRBJ1-6, with 10 bases lining up with TRBD1. Trimming cost V 3 bases and J 10 bases; bases outside gene matches: 3. CDR1 and CDR2 from the germline V gene are MNHNS and SASEGT. The CDR3 has 14 residues.

This chain joins TRBV28 and TRBJ2-7, with 9 bases that match TRBD1. CDR1 is MDHEN, CDR2 SYDVKM, per germline. This CDR3 is 13 amino acids long. V was clipped by 5 bases and J by 3 bases; unmatched bases: 2. In nucleotides, the CDR3 is TGTGCCAGCAGTGGGACAGGGTTCTACGAGCAGTACTTC. Translating it yields CASSGTGFYEQYF.

The J gene is TRBJ2-5, the V gene TRBV5-4; 8 positions match TRBD2. CDR1 and CDR2 (germline): SGHNT, YYREEE (reference sequence). The CDR3 is 15 residues long. Trimming removed 2 bases from V and 1 base from J; junction bases left unmatched: 4. CDR3 nucleotide sequence: TGTGCCAGCAGCTTCCCTAGCGGGCTCCAAGAGACCCAGTACTTC. It yields the protein CASSFPSGLQETQYF. Variable domain in full (rest from reference TRBV5-4 and TRBJ2-5): ETGVTQSPTHLIKTRGQQVTLRCSSQSGHNTVSWYQQALGQGPQFIFQYYREEENGRGNFPPRFSGLQFPNYSSELNVNALELDDSALYLCASSFPSGLQETQYFGPGTRLLVL.

This clone was found once. V and J are TRBV28 and TRBJ2-7; D remains unclear. The CDR3 has 12 residues. The germline CDR1 and CDR2 sequences are MDHEN and SYDVKM. The V end was cut by 3 bases, the J end by 4 bases, with 7 bases between. The CDR3 DNA follows: TGTGCCAGCAGTTTTGGCGAATACGAGCAGTACTTC. This translates into CASSFGEYEQYF.

The chain combines TRBV28 with TRBJ2-1; D perhaps matches TRBD2 (5 bases). Per the germline V gene, CDR1 is MDHEN and CDR2 is SYDVKM. The CDR3 covers 13 residues. The V end was cut by 6 bases, the J end by 4 bases, with 10 bases between. As DNA, the CDR3 is TGTGCCAGCAGCCTTGCGGGTTACAATGAGCAGTTCTTC. It specifies CASSLAGYNEQFF. Filled out from reference TRBV28 and TRBJ2-1, the complete variable domain reads DVKVTQSSRYLVKRTGEKVFLECVQDMDHENMFWYRQDPGLGLRLIYFSYDVKMKEKGDIPEGYSVSREKKERFSLILESASTNQTSMYLCASSLAGYNEQFFGPGTRLTVL.

The DNA for the CDR3 is TGTGCCAGCCGGGGGACTGAAGCTTTCTTT. This codes for CASRGTEAFF. The chain links TRBV6-5 to TRBJ1-1; the D gene is possibly TRBD1 (5 bases). The germline V gene has CDR1 MNHEY and CDR2 SVGAGI. Trimming stripped 8 bases from V and 5 bases from J, with 6 bases between. The length of the CDR3 is 10 residues.

The V and J genes are TRBV18 and TRBJ1-2, with 11 bases identical to TRBD1. CDR3 size: 17 residues. V lost 8 bases, J lost 7 bases, and 18 bases stayed unmatched. Germline assignment: CDR1 KGHSH and CDR2 LQKENI. The CDR3 loop is CASRVNLPGQGEAGYTF. The CDR3 DNA reads as TGTGCCAGCCGGGTAAACCTTCCGGGACAGGGGGAAGCTGGCTACACCTTC.

The gene calls are TRBV11-3 and TRBJ2-7; tentatively, D is TRBD1 (5 bases). Per the germline V gene, CDR1 is SGHNT and CDR2 is YENEEA. The V and J ends lost 1 base and 8 bases respectively, with 9 bases between them. This CDR3 is built from 12 residues. The CDR3 DNA sequence: TGTGCCAGCAGCTTAGGCCAGGGCAAGCAGTACTTC. Translated: CASSLGQGKQYF.

The J gene is TRBJ2-6, the V gene TRBV9, with TRBD1 as a possible D gene (6 bases). The germline gives CDR1 SGDLS, CDR2 YYNGEE. The length of the CDR3 is 20 residues. Trimming took off 2 bases at V and 0 bases at J, with 21 bases between the two ends. The CDR3 loop reads CASSVSLDRSIRSGANVLTF. As DNA, the CDR3 is TGTGCCAGCAGCGTCAGCCTCGACAGGTCTATTCGCTCTGGGGCCAACGTCCTGACTTTC.

J is TRBJ1-1 and V is TRBV7-2, with D perhaps matching TRBD1 (5 bases). Trimming cost V 8 bases and J 1 base, with 17 bases left between them. This CDR3 comprises 15 residues. The V gene's germline CDR1 is SGHTA and CDR2 FQGNSA. The CDR3 coding sequence is TGTGCCAGCGGTTTCCCCCAGGGCTCGAACACTGAAGCTTTCTTT. Encoded protein: CASGFPQGSNTEAFF.

The gene calls are TRBV6-5 and TRBJ1-3; D gene ambiguous. The CDR3 covers 13 residues. Germline values: CDR1 MNHEY, CDR2 SVGAGI. The V end was cut by 6 bases, the J end by 3 bases, with 9 bases between. CDR3 in amino acids: CASSPFLGNTIYF. CDR3 in DNA: TGTGCCAGCAGCCCTTTCCTTGGAAACACCATATATTTT.

Here the CDR3 reads CASSDGRIGTAYGYTF. The DNA of the CDR3 is TGTGCCAGCAGTGATGGCCGAATCGGGACAGCTTATGGCTACACCTTC. V usage is TRBV6-1 and J usage is TRBJ1-2; 7 positions agree with TRBD1. The CDR3 runs 16 residues. Germline lookup yields CDR1 MNHNS and CDR2 SASEGT. V gave up 3 bases and J gave up 5 bases; unmatched junction bases: 12.

This clone appeared once. The chain recombines TRBV11-2 with TRBJ2-2; weak D call: TRBD2 (6 bases). The length of the CDR3 is 13 residues. Trimming took 5 bases from V and 6 from J, leaving 10 bases between them. Germline V lookup: CDR1 SGHAT, CDR2 FQNNGV. CDR3 amino acids: CASSPRRAGELFF. The CDR3 coding sequence is TGTGCCAGCAGCCCCCGGAGGGCCGGGGAGCTGTTTTTT.

The genes are TRBV29-1 and TRBJ1-2, with 8 bases lining up with TRBD1. Germline V gene data show CDR1 as SQVTM and CDR2 as ANQGSEA. J was trimmed by 3 bases and V by 6 bases; bases with no gene match: 6. This CDR3 is 13 amino acids long. The CDR3: CSVPDREDYGYTF. CDR3 DNA sequence: TGCAGCGTCCCGGACAGGGAGGACTATGGCTACACCTTC.

This clone was picked up a small number of times. This chain links TRBV18 with TRBJ1-1; perhaps TRBD1 as D (5 bases). V lost 6 bases and J 5 bases, leaving 16 bases between the germline ends. This CDR3 spans 14 amino acids. Germline V gene data show CDR1 as KGHSH and CDR2 as LQKENI. CDR3 coding DNA: TGTGCCAGCTCTTCCCAGGGTGCGAGTACTGAAGCTTTCTTT. This encodes CASSSQGASTEAFF.

This chain links TRBV19 with TRBJ1-1, with a possible D match to TRBD1 (5 bases). The V gene lost 9 bases and the J gene lost 0 bases, with 8 bases spanning the gap. The CDR3 has 12 amino acids. Germline CDR1 is LNHDA and CDR2 is SQIVND (reference sequence). The CDR3 nucleotides are TGTGCCAGCCAGGGAGTGAACACTGAAGCTTTCTTT. Translating it yields CASQGVNTEAFF. Together with reference TRBV19 and TRBJ1-1, the CDR3 gives the full variable domain: DGGITQSPKYLFRKEGQNVTLSCEQNLNHDAMYWYRQDPGQGLRLIYYSQIVNDFQKGDIAEGYSVSREKKESFPLTVTSAQKNPTAFYLCASQGVNTEAFFGQGTRLTVV.